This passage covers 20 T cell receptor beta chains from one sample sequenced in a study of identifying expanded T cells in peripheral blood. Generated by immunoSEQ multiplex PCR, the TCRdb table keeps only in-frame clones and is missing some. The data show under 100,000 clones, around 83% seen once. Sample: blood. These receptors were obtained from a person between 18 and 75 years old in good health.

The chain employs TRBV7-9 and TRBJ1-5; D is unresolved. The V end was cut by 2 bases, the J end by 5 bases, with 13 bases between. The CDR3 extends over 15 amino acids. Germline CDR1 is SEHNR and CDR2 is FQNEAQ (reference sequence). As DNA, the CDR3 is TGTGCCAGCAGCTTATGGGGAAGAGAGCATCAGCCCCAGCATTTT. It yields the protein CASSLWGREHQPQHF. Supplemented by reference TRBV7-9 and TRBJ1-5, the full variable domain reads DTGVSQNPRHKITKRGQNVTFRCDPISEHNRLYWYRQTLGQGPEFLTYFQNEAQLEKSRLLSDRFSAERPKGSFSTLEIQRTEQGDSAMYLCASSLWGREHQPQHFGDGTRLSIL.

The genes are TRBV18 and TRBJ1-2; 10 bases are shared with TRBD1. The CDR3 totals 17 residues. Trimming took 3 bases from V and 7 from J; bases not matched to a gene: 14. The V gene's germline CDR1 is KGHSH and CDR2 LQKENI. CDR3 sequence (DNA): TGTGCCAGCTCACCGATGTCTCCGGGACAGGGGCGGAGTGGCTACACCTTC. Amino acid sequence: CASSPMSPGQGRSGYTF.

CDR3 protein: CASKEVFRGLGGYTF. The CDR3 DNA reads TGCGCCAGCAAGGAGGTCTTTAGGGGGCTCGGGGGCTACACCTTC. This chain joins TRBV10-2 and TRBJ1-2; TRBD1 agrees at 7 bases. Germline V gene lookup returns CDR1 WSHSY and CDR2 SAAADI. J was trimmed by 8 bases and V by 7 bases; bases with no gene match: 16. The CDR3 contains 15 residues.

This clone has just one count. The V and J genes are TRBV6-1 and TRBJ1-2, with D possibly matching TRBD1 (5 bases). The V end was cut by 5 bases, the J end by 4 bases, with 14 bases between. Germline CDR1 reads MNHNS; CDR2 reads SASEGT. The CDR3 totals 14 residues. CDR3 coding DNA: TGTGCCAGCAGTCCGGACCTTAGGGGCTATGGCTACACCTTC. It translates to CASSPDLRGYGYTF.

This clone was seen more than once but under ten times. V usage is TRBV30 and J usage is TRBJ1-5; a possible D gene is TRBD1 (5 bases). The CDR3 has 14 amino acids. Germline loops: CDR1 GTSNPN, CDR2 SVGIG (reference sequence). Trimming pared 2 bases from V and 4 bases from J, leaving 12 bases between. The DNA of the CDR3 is TGTGCCTGGAGTCGGGGCAGAGGAAATCAGCCCCAGCATTTT. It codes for CAWSRGRGNQPQHF. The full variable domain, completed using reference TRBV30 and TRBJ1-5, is SQTIHQWPATLVQPVGSPLSLECTVEGTSNPNLYWYRQAAGRGLQLLFYSVGIGQISSEVPQNLSASRPQDRQFILSSKKLLLSDSGFYLCAWSRGRGNQPQHFGDGTRLSIL.

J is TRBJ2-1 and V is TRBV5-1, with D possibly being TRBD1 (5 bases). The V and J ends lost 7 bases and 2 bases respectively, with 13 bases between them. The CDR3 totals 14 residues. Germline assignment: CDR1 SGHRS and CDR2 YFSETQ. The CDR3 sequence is CASGKQEPYNEQFF. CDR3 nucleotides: TGCGCCAGCGGCAAACAGGAACCCTACAATGAGCAGTTCTTC.

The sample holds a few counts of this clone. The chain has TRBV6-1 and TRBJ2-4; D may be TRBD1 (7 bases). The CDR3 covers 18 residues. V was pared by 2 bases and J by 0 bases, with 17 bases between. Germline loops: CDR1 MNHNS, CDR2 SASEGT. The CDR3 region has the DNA TGTGCCAGCAGTGAACGGACAGGACGGGGACTAGCCAAAAACATTCAGTACTTC. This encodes CASSERTGRGLAKNIQYF.

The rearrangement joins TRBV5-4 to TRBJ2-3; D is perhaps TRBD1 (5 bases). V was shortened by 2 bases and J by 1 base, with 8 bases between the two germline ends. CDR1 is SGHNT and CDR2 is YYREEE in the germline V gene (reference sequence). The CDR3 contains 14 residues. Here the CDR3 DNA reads TGTGCCAGCAGCTTTCCAGGGCGCACAGATACGCAGTATTTT. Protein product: CASSFPGRTDTQYF.

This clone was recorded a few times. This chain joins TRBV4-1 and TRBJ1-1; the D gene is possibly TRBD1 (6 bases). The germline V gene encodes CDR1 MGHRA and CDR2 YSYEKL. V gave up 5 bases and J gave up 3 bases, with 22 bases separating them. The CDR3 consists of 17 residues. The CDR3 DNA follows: TGCGCCAGCAGCTTACCGATAACGGAGCAGGGGTACACTGAAGCTTTCTTT. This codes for CASSLPITEQGYTEAFF.

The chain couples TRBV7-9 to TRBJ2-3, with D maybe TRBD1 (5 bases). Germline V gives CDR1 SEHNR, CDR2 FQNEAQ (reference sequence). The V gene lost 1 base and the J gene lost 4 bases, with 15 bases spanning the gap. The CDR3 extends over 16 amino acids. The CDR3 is CASSLGTGFVADTQYF. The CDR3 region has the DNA TGTGCCAGCAGCTTAGGTACAGGTTTTGTGGCAGATACGCAGTATTTT.

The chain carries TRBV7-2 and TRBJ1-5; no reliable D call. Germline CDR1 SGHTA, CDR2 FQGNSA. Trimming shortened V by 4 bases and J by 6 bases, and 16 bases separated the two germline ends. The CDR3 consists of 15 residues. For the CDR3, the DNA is TGTGCCAGCAGCTCGGCGCGATATGAGGGTCAGCCCCAGCATTTT. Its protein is CASSSARYEGQPQHF.

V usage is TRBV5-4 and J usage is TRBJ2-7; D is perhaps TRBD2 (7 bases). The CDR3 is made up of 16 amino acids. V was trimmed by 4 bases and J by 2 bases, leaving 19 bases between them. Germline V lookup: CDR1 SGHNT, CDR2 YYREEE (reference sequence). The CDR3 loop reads CASSPGEGGFPYEQYF. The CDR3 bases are TGTGCCAGCAGCCCGGGGGAGGGGGGCTTTCCCTACGAGCAGTACTTC.

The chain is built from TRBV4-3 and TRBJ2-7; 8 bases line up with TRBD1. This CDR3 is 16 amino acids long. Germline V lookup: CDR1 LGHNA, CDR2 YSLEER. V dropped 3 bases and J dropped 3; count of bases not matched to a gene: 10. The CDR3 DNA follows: TGCGCCAGCAGCCATACTCGGACAGGGAGGAACTACGAGCAGTACTTC. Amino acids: CASSHTRTGRNYEQYF.

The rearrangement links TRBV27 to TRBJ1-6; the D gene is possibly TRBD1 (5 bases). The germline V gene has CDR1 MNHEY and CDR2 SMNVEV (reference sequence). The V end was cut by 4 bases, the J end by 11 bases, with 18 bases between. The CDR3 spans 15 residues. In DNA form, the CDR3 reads TGTGCCAGCAGTTGGACAATTGGGAATCGGACACCCCTCCACTTT. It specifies CASSWTIGNRTPLHF.

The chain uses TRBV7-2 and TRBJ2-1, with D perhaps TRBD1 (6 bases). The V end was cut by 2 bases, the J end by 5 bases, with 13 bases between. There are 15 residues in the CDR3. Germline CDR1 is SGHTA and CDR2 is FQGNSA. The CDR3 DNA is TGTGCCAGCAGCTTAAATTACAGGGCCCACAATGAGCAGTTCTTC. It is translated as CASSLNYRAHNEQFF.

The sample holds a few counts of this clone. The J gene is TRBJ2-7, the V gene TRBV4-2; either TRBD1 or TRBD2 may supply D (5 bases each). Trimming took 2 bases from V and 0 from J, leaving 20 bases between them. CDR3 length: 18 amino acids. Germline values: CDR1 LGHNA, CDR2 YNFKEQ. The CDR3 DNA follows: TGTGCCAGCAGCCAAATAGGGTGGGGGAGAGATAACTCCTACGAGCAGTACTTC. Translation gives CASSQIGWGRDNSYEQYF.

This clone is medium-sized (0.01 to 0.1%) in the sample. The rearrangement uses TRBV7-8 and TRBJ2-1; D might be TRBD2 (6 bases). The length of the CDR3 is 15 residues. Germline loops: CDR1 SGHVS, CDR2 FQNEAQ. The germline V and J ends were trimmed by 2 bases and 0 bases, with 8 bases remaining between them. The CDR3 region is CASSLSGSSYNEQFF. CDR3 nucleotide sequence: TGTGCCAGCAGCTTATCCGGGAGCTCCTACAATGAGCAGTTCTTC.

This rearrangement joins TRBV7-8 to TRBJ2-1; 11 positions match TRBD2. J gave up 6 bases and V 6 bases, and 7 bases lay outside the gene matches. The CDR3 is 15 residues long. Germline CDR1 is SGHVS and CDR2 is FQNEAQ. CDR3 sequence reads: CASRIVAGGGNEQFF. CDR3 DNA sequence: TGTGCCAGCAGGATTGTAGCGGGGGGGGGCAATGAGCAGTTCTTC.

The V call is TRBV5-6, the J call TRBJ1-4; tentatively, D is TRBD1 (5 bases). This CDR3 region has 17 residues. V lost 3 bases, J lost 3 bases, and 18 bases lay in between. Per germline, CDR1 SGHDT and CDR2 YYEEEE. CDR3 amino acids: CASSSGWGIVANEKLFF. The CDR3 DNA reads TGTGCCAGCAGCTCTGGTTGGGGGATCGTCGCTAATGAAAAACTGTTTTTT.

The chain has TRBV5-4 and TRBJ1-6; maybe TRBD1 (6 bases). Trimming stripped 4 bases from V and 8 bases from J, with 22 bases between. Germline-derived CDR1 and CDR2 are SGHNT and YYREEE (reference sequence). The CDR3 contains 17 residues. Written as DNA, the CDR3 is TGTGCCAGCAGCCCCCCCGGGGGCCCCTCGGGTGATTCACCCCTCCACTTT. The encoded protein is CASSPPGGPSGDSPLHF.